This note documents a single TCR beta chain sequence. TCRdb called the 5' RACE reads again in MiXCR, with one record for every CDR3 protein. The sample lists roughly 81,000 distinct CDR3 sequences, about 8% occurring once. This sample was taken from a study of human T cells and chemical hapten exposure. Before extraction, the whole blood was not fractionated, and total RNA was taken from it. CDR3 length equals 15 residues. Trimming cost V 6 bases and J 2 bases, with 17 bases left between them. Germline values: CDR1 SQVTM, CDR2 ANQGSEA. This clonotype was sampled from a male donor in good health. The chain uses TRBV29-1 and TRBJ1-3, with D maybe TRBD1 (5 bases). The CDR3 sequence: CSVVGVVGAGNTIYF. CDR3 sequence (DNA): TGCAGCGTGGTGGGGGTCGTAGGTGCTGGAAACACCATATATTTT.